Below, 17 T cell receptor beta chains from the same sample are listed, as sequenced in a study of CXCR3-negative and CXCR3-positive naive CD8 T cells. Their antigens remain unidentified. Through 5' RACE with UMI labels, the TRB cDNA libraries were prepared. TCRdb processed the 5' RACE reads again and assigns one entry to each CDR3 protein, with no DNA. This listing includes approximately 130,000 distinct CDR3 sequences. Study-wide results and limits: More hydrophobic TRB CDR3s occurred in CXCR3-positive than in CXCR3-negative naive cells.

Sequenced material: naive CXCR3+ CD8+ T cells from blood. Subset in this sample: CD45RO-CCR7+CD27+CD95- naive CD8+ T cells expressing CXCR3 (TNR3+). The source of these receptors is a human donor in good health. Some clones in this sample may be carry-over from other donors' samples.

This chain joins TRBV7-3 and TRBJ2-1; TCRdb outputs TRBD2, but without DNA this stays unchecked. Germline CDR1 reads SGHTA; CDR2 reads FQGTGA. The CDR3 is made up of 16 amino acids. The CDR3: CASSQGAGGQYDEQFF.

This sequence joins TRBV29-1 and TRBJ2-1; TCRdb names TRBD2, which stays unverified in the absence of DNA. The CDR3 sequence is 15 residues long. Germline lookup yields CDR1 SQVTM and CDR2 ANQGSEA. CDR3 residues: CSVDSGLAELNEQFF.

The chain employs TRBV5-6 and TRBJ2-7. Germline lookup yields CDR1 SGHDT and CDR2 YYEEEE. This CDR3 is built from 14 residues. Here the CDR3 reads CASSLGIEAYEQYF.

The chain has TRBV13 and TRBJ1-1; TCRdb indicates TRBD1, and absent DNA this call remains unverified. Per germline, CDR1 PRHDT and CDR2 FYEKMQ (reference sequence). The CDR3 runs 15 residues. This CDR3 is CASSLDRDRNTEAFF.

The V gene is TRBV29-1, the J gene TRBJ1-1; TCRdb gives TRBD1 as the D gene, but with no DNA this cannot be confirmed. CDR3 size: 11 residues. CDR1 is SQVTM, CDR2 ANQGSEA, per germline. CDR3 amino acids: CSVDSPVEAFF.

CDR3 residues: CASSQDRLAGDTQYF. This chain joins TRBV4-3 and TRBJ2-3. CDR1 is LGHNA, CDR2 YSLEER, per germline. The CDR3 is 15 amino acids.

The chain links TRBV5-1 to TRBJ2-4; TCRdb lists TRBD1, though no DNA is available to test this call. CDR3 length: 15 amino acids. From germline, CDR1 is SGHRS and CDR2 YFSETQ. The chain's CDR3 is CASSFNSGVGNIQYF.

The chain's CDR3 is CASSHPREYQETQYF. The chain joins TRBV23-1 to TRBJ2-5; TCRdb selects TRBD1, and the lack of DNA leaves this call unchecked. TRBV23-1 falls under the ORF class, with uncertain function. CDR3 length equals 15 residues.

The chain has TRBV5-6 and TRBJ2-7; TCRdb calls TRBD1, which cannot be checked without DNA. This CDR3 region has 14 residues. CDR1 and CDR2 from the germline V gene are SGHDT and YYEEEE. This chain's CDR3 is CASSLRGEPYEQYF. The whole variable domain, remainder taken from reference TRBV5-6 and TRBJ2-7, is DAGVTQSPTHLIKTRGQQVTLRCSPKSGHDTVSWYQQALGQGPQFIFQYYEEEERQRGNFPDRFSGHQFPNYSSELNVNALLLGDSALYLCASSLRGEPYEQYFGPGTRLTVT.

The chain is built from TRBV13 and TRBJ2-7; as DNA is missing, the TRBD2 call by TCRdb cannot be tested. The CDR3 consists of 13 residues. Germline-derived CDR1 and CDR2 are PRHDT and FYEKMQ (reference sequence). The CDR3 loop reads CASSIAGANEQYF.

The rearrangement links TRBV4-3 to TRBJ2-3; TCRdb picks TRBD1, but there is no DNA to check that call. CDR3 length equals 14 residues. Germline lookup yields CDR1 LGHNA and CDR2 YSLEER. The CDR3 loop is CASSEGAGTDTQYF.

The chain uses TRBV7-2 and TRBJ2-7. This CDR3 contains 12 residues. CDR1 is SGHTA and CDR2 is FQGNSA in the germline V gene. CDR3 loop: CASSSPYYEQYF.

The chain couples TRBV20-1 to TRBJ2-3; TCRdb selects TRBD2, and the lack of DNA leaves this call unchecked. The CDR3 totals 14 residues. The V gene's germline CDR1 is DFQATT and CDR2 SNEGSKA (reference sequence). CDR3 amino acids: CSARTSGGPDTQYF.

The chain recombines TRBV7-8 with TRBJ2-5. This CDR3 contains 11 residues. Germline V CDR1 and CDR2: SGHVS, FQNEAQ. The CDR3 protein is CASSELGTQYF.

The chain employs TRBV6-2 or TRBV6-3 and TRBJ2-1; TCRdb's D gene call, TRBD2, goes unchecked for lack of DNA. Germline V gene sequence: CDR1 MNHEY, CDR2 SVGEGT. This CDR3 region has 16 residues. The CDR3: CAGSPHPGGPGDEQFF.

This rearrangement joins TRBV18 to TRBJ2-7; TCRdb gives TRBD1 as the D gene, but with no DNA this cannot be confirmed. This CDR3 region has 11 residues. Germline lookup yields CDR1 KGHSH and CDR2 LQKENI. The CDR3 region is CASEGSDEQYF.

The V and J genes are TRBV4-1 and TRBJ1-1. CDR1 is MGHRA, CDR2 YSYEKL, per germline. The CDR3 contains 14 residues. The CDR3 loop is CASSQVRGNTEAFF.